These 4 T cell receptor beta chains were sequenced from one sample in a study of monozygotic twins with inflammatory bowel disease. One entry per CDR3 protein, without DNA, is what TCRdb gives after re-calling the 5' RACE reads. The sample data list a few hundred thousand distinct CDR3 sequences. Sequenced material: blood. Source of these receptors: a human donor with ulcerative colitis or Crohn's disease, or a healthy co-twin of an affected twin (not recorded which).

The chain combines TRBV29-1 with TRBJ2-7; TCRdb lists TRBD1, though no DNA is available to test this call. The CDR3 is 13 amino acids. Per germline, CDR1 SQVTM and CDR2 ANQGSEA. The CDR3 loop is CSANSGRVNEQYF.

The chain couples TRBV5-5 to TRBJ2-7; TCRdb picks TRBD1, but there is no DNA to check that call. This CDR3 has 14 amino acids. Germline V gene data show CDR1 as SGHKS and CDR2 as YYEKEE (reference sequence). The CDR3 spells CASSYRQASYEQYF.

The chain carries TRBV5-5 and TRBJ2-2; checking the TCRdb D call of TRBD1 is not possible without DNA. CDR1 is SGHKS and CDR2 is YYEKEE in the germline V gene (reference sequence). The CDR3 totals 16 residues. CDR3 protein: CASTSHGGVGAGELFF.

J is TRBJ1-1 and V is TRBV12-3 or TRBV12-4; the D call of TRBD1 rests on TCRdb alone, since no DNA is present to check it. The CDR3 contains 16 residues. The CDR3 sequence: CASSFPTVGGNTEAFF.